This TCR beta chain was observed in a study of T cell clones after liver transplantation (dated by TCRdb to the late 2010s). Context from the whole study: The samples were obtained from ITN030ST, a randomized trial that attempted immunosuppression withdrawal within 2 years after liver transplantation. Donor-reactive T cell clones were identified using TCRbeta sequencing after a pre-transplant mixed lymphocyte reaction and were then followed in post-transplant blood. The studied cohort comprised 8 liver transplant recipients, 3 classified as tolerant and 5 as non-tolerant. Three of the eight recipients were HCV-positive; the others were transplanted for non-autoimmune, non-viral indications. Blood samples were collected pre-transplant, then pre-randomization ahead of withdrawal, and finally post-randomization once withdrawal had either been completed or failed. Third party-reactive TCRbeta sequences were also identified from pre-transplant MLRs to serve as an antigen-independent comparator for donor-reactive sequences. Until randomization at 12-24 months post-transplant, subjects were given standard immunosuppression, with no induction therapy. Tolerance was defined as complete immunosuppression withdrawal for at least one year with no rise in liver enzymes beyond twice the upper limit of normal. The paper as a whole reports these results and caveats: Because allograft tissue specimens were not available, migration of donor-reactive T cells into the graft, rather than deletion, may have occurred. Because of small, heterogeneous patient numbers and non-standardized post-transplant time points, the conclusions were only preliminary. When repertoire turnover was accounted for, significantly reduced detection of donor-reactive sequences was found in 7 of 8 subjects for CD4 and in 8 of 8 subjects for CD8. Circulating donor-reactive CD4 TCRbeta sequences fell significantly post-transplant in 5 of 8 subjects, irrespective of tolerance or HCV status. The decline in donor-reactive sequences exceeded the decline in third party-reactive sequences, suggesting partial antigen-specific deletion that was unrelated to withdrawal success. Low numbers of available donor cells limited the measurable donor-reactive repertoire in a couple of subjects.

The label giving this sample's time point can be read as: pre-transplant. Unstimulated PBMCs, after thawing, were stained for CD3, CD4 and CD8 and then FACS-sorted into CD3+CD4+ and CD3+CD8+ populations. Each of the 8 studied subjects was randomized to immunosuppression withdrawal. The Qiagen DNeasy Blood and Tissue Kit was used to isolate genomic DNA. Frozen genomic DNA underwent high-throughput TCRbeta CDR3 sequencing by immunoSEQ, including PCR amplification, mapping, bias correction and internal controls. The published analysis was carried out like this. Productive rearrangements were retained, and unique TCRbeta sequences were defined by the CDR3 nucleotide sequence together with the V and J gene. A sequence counted as donor-reactive only if the sequence showed at least 5-fold expansion in CFSE-low cells compared with unstimulated pre-transplant cells and had a frequency of at least 0.01%. Per-subject minimum frequency thresholds, based on the lowest-template unstimulated sample, ensured at least 90% detection power. Jensen-Shannon divergence between the top 1000 TCRbeta sequences post- versus pre-transplant served as the measure of repertoire turnover. Two-sided Fisher's exact tests were used to test for changes in how often donor-reactive sequences were detected. Held by TCRdb, this immuneACCESS table contains in-frame sequences only and omits some clones. Under half of the omission traces to an unresolved V gene where checked; the cause of the rest is unknown. The V and J calls and the clone size are those of that table, but D and trimming were determined from the DNA. Counted in this sample were more than 95,000 clones; around four fifths of them appeared once. The ten largest clones represent over 0.9% of the sample.

This clone came up a few times. Its antigen remains unidentified. No base quality information exists; no much larger clone differs at one position. The input for sequencing was CD4+ T cells from blood, taken before liver transplant. The sequence came from a human donor who received a liver transplant.

The CDR3 reads CASSLDRGIYGYTF. The sequence in DNA is TGTGCCAGCAGCTTAGACAGGGGGATCTATGGCTACACCTTC. The sequence joins TRBV11-2 to TRBJ1-2, with 7 junctional bases fitting TRBD1. The germline V gene supplies CDR1 SGHAT and CDR2 FQNNGV. V loses 0 bases at its end and J loses 4 bases; junction bases beyond the gene matches: 2. From its cysteine to its phenylalanine, the CDR3 spans 14 amino acids. Left in the record is the CDR3 DNA by itself, 42 bases read in frame from the first base.